The T cell receptor beta chain described here comes from a study of T-cell reconstitution after alpha-beta-depleted transplantation in children. Study results and caveats: TCRbeta diversity was high at day 60 in some patients (a result of surviving recipient T cells and thymic progenitors). Alpha-beta T cells present about two months after transplant were reported to originate from several hundred expanded graft clones.

Molecular barcoding with unique molecular identifiers was used for the TCRbeta library. MiXCR was run by TCRdb on the PCR reads, yielding one entry per CDR3 protein. The sample carries about 1,000,000 distinct CDR3 sequences, about 29% recorded once. This CDR3 spans 12 amino acids. CDR1 is DFQATT, CDR2 SNEGSKA, per germline (reference sequence). Trimming left V 4 bases short and J 7 bases short, with 11 bases between. This clonotype has a handful of counts. Antigen: not known. The material was PBMCs, mostly from graft donor cells, obtained 360 days after TCRalphabeta/CD19-depleted stem cell transplant. This clonotype originated in a boy under two years old who had a stem cell transplant for SCID, so the T cells may come from the graft donor. The J gene is TRBJ2-1, the V gene TRBV20-1; maybe TRBD1 (6 bases). CDR3 sequence (DNA): TGCAGTGCTACTACAGGGCCTAATGAGCAGTTCTTC. It is translated as CSATTGPNEQFF.